Sequencing of this T cell receptor (beta chain) was carried out in a study of spatial heterogeneity in lung cancer. Study context: Alpha-chain detections were consistently fewer than beta-chain detections among the sequences. In the raw reads, each unique TCR and UMI combination was present more than ten times on average.

From germline, CDR1 is SEHNR and CDR2 FQNEAQ (reference sequence). The CDR3 runs 12 residues. A note on this clonotype: A much larger clone lies one base from this, so it may be a read error.

The time point is: sample taken at primary tumor resection. Unsorted samples of tumor, nontumor lung or frozen PBMC had their whole RNA sequenced. Samples were donated by 72 untreated early-stage non-small cell lung cancer patients. TCRdb passed the 5' RACE reads through MiXCR, listing each CDR3 protein once. The sample comprises 11,000 to 15,000 distinct CDR3 sequences, roughly a tenth of which are singletons, and approximately 32% rests with the top ten. The source was PBMCs, collected at surgery. The genes are TRBV7-9 and TRBJ1-5; D might be TRBD1 (5 bases). This TCR came from a male donor with early-stage non-small cell lung cancer. The CDR3 nucleotides are TGTACCAGCAGCTTCCCTCAGGGGCCCCAGCATTTT. Its protein is CTSSFPQGPQHF.